Presented here are 17 T cell receptor beta chains from one specimen sequenced in a study of blood T cells in healthy people across ages. The second PCR ran roughly 6 to 11 cycles with a sample-barcoded 5' primer and J-beta primers. TCRdb analysed the 5' RACE reads with MiXCR anew, one entry per CDR3 protein. The sample has 600,000 or so distinct CDR3 sequences; 47% are singletons. Source material: blood. The receptors shown here come from a man older than 75 in good health.

The chain uses TRBV28 and TRBJ1-5; D ambiguous. Per the germline V gene, CDR1 is MDHEN and CDR2 is SYDVKM. The CDR3 runs 15 residues. The ends were cut back, 5 bases at V and 0 bases at J, with 11 bases in the middle. The chain's CDR3 is CASSRAQNSNQPQHF. As DNA, the CDR3 is TGTGCCAGCAGTAGGGCACAGAATAGCAATCAGCCCCAGCATTTT.

V is TRBV7-2 and J is TRBJ2-7; 7 bases align to TRBD2. J lost 7 bases, V lost 2 bases, and 11 bases had no gene match. The CDR3 has 15 residues. Germline CDR1 SGHTA, CDR2 FQGNSA. CDR3 nucleotide sequence: TGTGCCAGCAGCTTACCCCCTGGACTAGGTTGGGAGCAGTACTTC. Translated, it gives CASSLPPGLGWEQYF.

This chain connects TRBV4-3 to TRBJ1-4; unclear D gene. CDR1 is LGHNA, CDR2 YSLEER, per germline. The CDR3 is made up of 13 amino acids. Trimming took 4 bases from V and 8 from J, leaving 11 bases between them. The CDR3 DNA follows: TGCGCCAGCAGCCTTCCCGGGAGGGAAAAACTGTTTTTT. Residues: CASSLPGREKLFF.

V and J are TRBV20-1 and TRBJ2-1; no reliable D call. This CDR3 region has 11 residues. Trimming pared 5 bases from V and 9 bases from J, leaving 11 bases between. Looked up from germline, CDR1 is DFQATT and CDR2 is SNEGSKA (reference sequence). The DNA of the CDR3 is TGCAGTGCTTTCCGACTGGGTGAGCAGTTCTTC. Translated: CSAFRLGEQFF.

This clonotype was counted a few times. J is TRBJ1-2 and V is TRBV20-1, with 8 bases aligning to TRBD1. This CDR3 region has 13 residues. Germline trimming cut 5 bases from V and 8 bases from J; bases unmatched to any gene: 10. Germline V CDR1 and CDR2: DFQATT, SNEGSKA (reference sequence). Here the CDR3 reads CSAARGLIAGYTF. For the CDR3, the DNA is TGCAGTGCTGCCAGGGGGCTTATTGCCGGCTACACCTTC.

This clonotype occurred a few times. J is TRBJ2-7 and V is TRBV28, with no clear D. CDR1 is MDHEN and CDR2 is SYDVKM in the germline V gene. The CDR3 totals 13 residues. V dropped 7 bases and J dropped 1 base, with 11 bases sitting between them. Here the CDR3 reads CASTRATSYEQYF. For the CDR3, the DNA is TGTGCCAGCACCCGGGCCACGTCCTACGAGCAGTACTTC.

This clonotype was seen a few times. The rearrangement uses TRBV20-1 and TRBJ2-5; 9 bases line up with TRBD2. Gene TRBJ2-7 matches the end of the DNA better, so the J call may be wrong. This CDR3 is built from 13 residues. From germline, CDR1 is DFQATT and CDR2 SNEGSKA (reference sequence). CDR3 protein: CSARRGGLDEQYF. The CDR3 DNA is TGCAGTGCTAGGCGGGGGGGCCTTGACGAGCAGTACTTC.

This clonotype was seen many times. The chain has TRBV6-6 and TRBJ2-4; D remains unclear. This CDR3 comprises 13 residues. Trimming removed 7 bases at V and 1 base at J, with 8 bases between. Germline assignment: CDR1 MNHNY and CDR2 SVGAGI (reference sequence). CDR3 nucleotide sequence: TGTGCCAGCACCCATTCGGCCAAAAACATTCAGTACTTC. It translates to CASTHSAKNIQYF.

This clonotype has a handful of counts. The CDR3 is CASSLASSIFGTDTQYF. DNA of the CDR3: TGTGCCAGCAGCTTAGCATCCAGTATCTTTGGCACAGATACGCAGTATTTT. The V gene is TRBV7-6, the J gene TRBJ2-3, with D unclear. This CDR3 comprises 17 residues. CDR1 and CDR2 from the germline V gene are SGHVS and FNYEAQ. V was trimmed by 0 bases and J by 1 base, leaving 14 bases between them.

The rearrangement uses TRBV29-1 and TRBJ2-1, with D unclear. Germline V gives CDR1 SQVTM, CDR2 ANQGSEA. The CDR3 length is 16 residues. Trimming pared 0 bases from V and 0 bases from J, leaving 12 bases between. CDR3 coding DNA: TGCAGCGTTGAAGATGGCGGCGGTAGCTCCTACAATGAGCAGTTCTTC. This translates into CSVEDGGGSSYNEQFF.

This clonotype was detected only a few times. The rearrangement links TRBV10-3 to TRBJ1-2, with TRBD1 matching 7 bases. The CDR3 spans 17 residues. Trimming at V came to 5 bases and at J to 1 base, leaving 13 bases not matched to a gene. Germline assignment: CDR1 ENHRY and CDR2 SYGVKD. The CDR3 reads CAISSTGTEKLNYGYTF. CDR3 bases: TGTGCCATCAGTTCTACCGGGACAGAAAAACTTAACTATGGCTACACCTTC.

This clonotype came up a few times. The chain joins TRBV5-1 to TRBJ2-5; 7 nucleotides line up with TRBD2. V lost 5 bases, J lost 1 base, and 5 bases stayed unmatched. Germline V CDR1 and CDR2: SGHRS, YFSETQ. This CDR3 has 14 amino acids. This chain's CDR3 is CASSSGGIQETQYF. The CDR3 DNA reads as TGCGCCAGCAGTTCCGGGGGGATCCAAGAGACCCAGTACTTC.

This rearrangement joins TRBV20-1 to TRBJ2-7; 9 bases agree with TRBD2. With V trimmed by 6 bases and J by 1 base, 13 bases remained unmatched. The V gene's germline CDR1 is DFQATT and CDR2 SNEGSKA (reference sequence). CDR3 length: 16 amino acids. CDR3 region: CSAKRSVAGVSYEQYF. The CDR3, as DNA: TGCAGTGCCAAGAGGTCGGTAGCGGGAGTGTCCTACGAGCAGTACTTC.

The V and J genes are TRBV5-5 and TRBJ1-1, with D perhaps matching TRBD1 (6 bases). Trimming cost V 5 bases and J 1 base, with 15 bases left between them. The CDR3 consists of 15 residues. Germline CDR1 and CDR2: SGHKS and YYEKEE (reference sequence). The chain's CDR3 is CASSFDTGRNTEAFF. In nucleotides, the CDR3 is TGTGCCAGCAGTTTCGATACAGGGCGGAACACTGAAGCTTTCTTT.

V and J are TRBV20-1 and TRBJ1-1; perhaps TRBD1 as D (6 bases). V lost 1 base and J 4 bases, leaving 10 bases between the germline ends. From germline, CDR1 is DFQATT and CDR2 SNEGSKA (reference sequence). This CDR3 is built from 13 residues. Here the CDR3 DNA reads TGCAGTGCTAGAGGGGGGGCGGCCACTGAAGCTTTCTTT. Protein sequence: CSARGGAATEAFF.

V usage is TRBV7-3 and J usage is TRBJ2-2; D call uncertain. This CDR3 has 12 amino acids. Trimming took off 5 bases at V and 7 bases at J, with 8 bases between the two ends. Germline CDR1 SGHTA, CDR2 FQGTGA. Here the CDR3 reads CASSPPGGELFF. The CDR3 nucleotides are TGTGCCAGCAGCCCCCCCGGCGGGGAGCTGTTTTTT.

This clonotype has a handful of counts. V is TRBV4-3 and J is TRBJ2-4; no firm D call. The CDR3 is 14 residues long. CDR1 is LGHNA, CDR2 YSLEER, per germline. The V gene lost 0 bases and the J gene lost 4 bases, with 7 bases spanning the gap. The CDR3 loop reads CASSQELNKNIQYF. Written as DNA, the CDR3 is TGCGCCAGCAGCCAAGAACTGAATAAAAACATTCAGTACTTC.